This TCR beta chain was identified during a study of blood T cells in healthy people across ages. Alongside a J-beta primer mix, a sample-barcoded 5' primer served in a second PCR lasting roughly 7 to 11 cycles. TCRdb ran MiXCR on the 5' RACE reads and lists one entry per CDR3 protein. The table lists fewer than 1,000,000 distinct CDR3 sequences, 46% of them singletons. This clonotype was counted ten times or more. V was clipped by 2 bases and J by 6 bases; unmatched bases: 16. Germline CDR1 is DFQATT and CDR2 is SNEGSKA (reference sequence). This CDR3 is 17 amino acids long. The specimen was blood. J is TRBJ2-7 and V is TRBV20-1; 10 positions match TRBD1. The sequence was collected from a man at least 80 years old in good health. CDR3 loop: CSARNNGAGQGRREQYF. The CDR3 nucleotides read TGCAGTGCTAGAAATAACGGAGCGGGACAGGGGAGGCGCGAGCAGTACTTC.